The clone carrying this T cell receptor beta chain was seen only a few times. This study enrolled people aged roughly 18 to 89 from about two dozen US geographic areas. Donors were grouped by their self-reported clinical history. The germline V gene encodes CDR1 SGHNT and CDR2 YYREEE (reference sequence). The trim removed 2 bases at V and 3 bases at J, leaving 5 bases unmatched. The CDR3 is made up of 15 amino acids. The record originates from a study of blood T cell repertoires in COVID-19. Overall study: PBMCs, B-cell-depleted T cells, or T cells provided the cDNA or gDNA that made up the material.

As processed by the authors: The authors estimated nucleated cell counts from reference gene primer amplification. Profiling relied on immunoSEQ multiplex PCR, and the TCRdb table lists in-frame clones only, not all of them. That table is the source of V, J and clone size, and D and trimming were worked out from the DNA. The data hold 180,000 or so clones, with approximately 91% observed a single time. The rearrangement uses TRBV5-4 and TRBJ2-7; 10 bases match TRBD1. This sequence was found in a woman aged 18-29 years who had recovered from COVID-19. The specimen was PBMCs or T cells enriched from blood (not recorded which). The CDR3 loop reads CASSLSGTGDYEQYF. Written as DNA, the CDR3 is TGTGCCAGCAGCTTATCCGGGACAGGGGACTACGAGCAGTACTTC. The variable domain in full, completed from reference TRBV5-4 and TRBJ2-7, reads ETGVTQSPTHLIKTRGQQVTLRCSSQSGHNTVSWYQQALGQGPQFIFQYYREEENGRGNFPPRFSGLQFPNYSSELNVNALELDDSALYLCASSLSGTGDYEQYFGPGTRLTVT.